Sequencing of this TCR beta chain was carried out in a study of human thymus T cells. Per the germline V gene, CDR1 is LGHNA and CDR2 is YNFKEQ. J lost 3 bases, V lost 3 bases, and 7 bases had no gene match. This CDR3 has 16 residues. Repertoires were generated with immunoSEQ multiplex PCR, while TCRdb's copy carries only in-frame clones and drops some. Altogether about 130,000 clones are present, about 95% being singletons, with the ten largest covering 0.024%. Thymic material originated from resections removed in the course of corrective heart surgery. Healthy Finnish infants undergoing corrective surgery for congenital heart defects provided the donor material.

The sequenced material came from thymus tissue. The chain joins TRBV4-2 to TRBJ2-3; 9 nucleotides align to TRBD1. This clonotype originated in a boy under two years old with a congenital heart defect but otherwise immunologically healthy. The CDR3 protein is CASSQAGTGRTDTQYF. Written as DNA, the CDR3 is TGTGCCAGCAGCCAGGCCGGGACAGGGAGGACAGATACGCAGTATTTT.